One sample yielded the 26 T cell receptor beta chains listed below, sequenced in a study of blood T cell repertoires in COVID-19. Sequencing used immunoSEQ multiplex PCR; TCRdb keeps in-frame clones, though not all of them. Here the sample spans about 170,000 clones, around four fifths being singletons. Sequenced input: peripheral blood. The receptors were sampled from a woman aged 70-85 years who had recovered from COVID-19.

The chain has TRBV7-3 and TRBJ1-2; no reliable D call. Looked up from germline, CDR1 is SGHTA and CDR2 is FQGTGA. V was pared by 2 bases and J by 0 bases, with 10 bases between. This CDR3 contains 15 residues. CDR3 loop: CASSLGLGSNYGYTF. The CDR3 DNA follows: TGTGCCAGCAGCTTAGGACTAGGGTCTAACTATGGCTACACCTTC.

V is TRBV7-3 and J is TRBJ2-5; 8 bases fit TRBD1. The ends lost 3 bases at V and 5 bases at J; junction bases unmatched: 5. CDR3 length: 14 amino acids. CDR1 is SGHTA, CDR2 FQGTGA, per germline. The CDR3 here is CASSLQGAEETQYF. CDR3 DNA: TGTGCCAGCAGCTTGCAGGGGGCTGAGGAGACCCAGTACTTC.

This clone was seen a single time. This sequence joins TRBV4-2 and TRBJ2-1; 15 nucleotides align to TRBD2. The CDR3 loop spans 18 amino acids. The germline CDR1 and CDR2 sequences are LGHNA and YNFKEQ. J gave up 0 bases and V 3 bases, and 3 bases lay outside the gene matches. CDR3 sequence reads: CASSHRTSGGASYNEQFF. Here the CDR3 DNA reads TGTGCCAGCAGCCACCGGACTAGCGGGGGGGCCTCCTACAATGAGCAGTTCTTC.

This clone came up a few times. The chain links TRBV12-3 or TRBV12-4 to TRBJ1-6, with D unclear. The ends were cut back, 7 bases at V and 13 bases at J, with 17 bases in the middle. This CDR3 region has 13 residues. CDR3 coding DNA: TGTGCCAGCACCGCTTCCCGGGCGGGGCCCCTCCACTTT. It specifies CASTASRAGPLHF.

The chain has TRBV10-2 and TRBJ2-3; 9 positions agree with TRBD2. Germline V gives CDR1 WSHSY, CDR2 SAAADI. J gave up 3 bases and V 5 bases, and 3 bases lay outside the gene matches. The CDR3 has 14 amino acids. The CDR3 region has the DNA TGCGCCAGCAGTTCTACTAGCGGGACAGATACGCAGTATTTT. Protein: CASSSTSGTDTQYF.

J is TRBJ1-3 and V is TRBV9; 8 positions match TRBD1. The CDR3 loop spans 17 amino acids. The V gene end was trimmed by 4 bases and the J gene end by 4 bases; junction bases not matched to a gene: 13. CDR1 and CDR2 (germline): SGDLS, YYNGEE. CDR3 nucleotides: TGTGCCAGCAGCCCAGGGGGCGTCTTTTCAAACGGAAACACCATATATTTT. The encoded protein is CASSPGGVFSNGNTIYF.

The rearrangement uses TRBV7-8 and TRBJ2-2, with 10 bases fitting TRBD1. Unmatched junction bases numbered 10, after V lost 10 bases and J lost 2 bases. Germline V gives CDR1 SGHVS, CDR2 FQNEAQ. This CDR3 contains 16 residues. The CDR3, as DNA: TGTGCCACGGCTCCGGGACAGGGGCGAAACACCGGGGAGCTGTTTTTT. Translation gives CATAPGQGRNTGELFF.

The CDR3 here is CASSEGAGATGFF. CDR3 coding DNA: TGTGCCAGCAGTGAAGGCGCGGGTGCCACGGGTTTCTTT. V usage is TRBV2 and J usage is TRBJ1-1; D not certain. Trimming took 1 base from V and 13 from J, leaving 16 bases between them. The CDR3 consists of 13 residues. The germline V gene encodes CDR1 SNHLY and CDR2 FYNNEI.

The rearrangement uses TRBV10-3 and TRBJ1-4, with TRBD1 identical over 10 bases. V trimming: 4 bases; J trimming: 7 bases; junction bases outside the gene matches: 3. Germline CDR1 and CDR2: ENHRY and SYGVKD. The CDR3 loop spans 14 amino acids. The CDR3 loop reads CAISGDRGVEKLFF. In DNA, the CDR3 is TGTGCCATCAGTGGGGACAGGGGTGTTGAAAAACTGTTTTTT.

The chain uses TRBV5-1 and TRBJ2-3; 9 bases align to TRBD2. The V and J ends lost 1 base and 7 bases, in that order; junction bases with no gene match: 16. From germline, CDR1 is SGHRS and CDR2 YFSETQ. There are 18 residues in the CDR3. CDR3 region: CASSLTVSSGILLNTQYF. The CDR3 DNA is TGCGCCAGCAGCTTGACCGTCTCTAGCGGGATTTTGTTAAATACGCAGTATTTT. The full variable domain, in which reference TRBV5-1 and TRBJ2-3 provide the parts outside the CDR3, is KAGVTQTPRYLIKTRGQQVTLSCSPISGHRSVSWYQQTPGQGLQFLFEYFSETQRNKGNFPGRFSGRQFSNSRSEMNVSTLELGDSALYLCASSLTVSSGILLNTQYFGPGTRLTVL.

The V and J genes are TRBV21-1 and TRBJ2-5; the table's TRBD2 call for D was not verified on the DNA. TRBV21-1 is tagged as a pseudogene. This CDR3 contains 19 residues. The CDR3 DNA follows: TGTGCCAGCAGCAAATCAGTGGGCCGGGGATTCTTATCAGAGGAGACCCAGTACTTC. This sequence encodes CASSKSVGRGFLSEETQYF.

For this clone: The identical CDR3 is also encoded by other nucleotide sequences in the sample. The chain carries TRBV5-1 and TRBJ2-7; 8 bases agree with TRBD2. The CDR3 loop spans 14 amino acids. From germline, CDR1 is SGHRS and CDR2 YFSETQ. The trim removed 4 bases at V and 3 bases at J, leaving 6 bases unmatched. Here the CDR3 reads CASSPGGGYYEQYF. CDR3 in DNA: TGCGCCAGCAGCCCGGGCGGGGGGTACTACGAGCAGTACTTC.

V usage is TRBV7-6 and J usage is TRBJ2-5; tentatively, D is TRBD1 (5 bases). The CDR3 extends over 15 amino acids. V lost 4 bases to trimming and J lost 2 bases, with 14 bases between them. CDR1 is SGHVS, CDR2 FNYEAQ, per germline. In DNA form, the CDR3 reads TGTGCCAGCAGCTCTACCGGACACCTGCAAGAGACCCAGTACTTC. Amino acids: CASSSTGHLQETQYF.

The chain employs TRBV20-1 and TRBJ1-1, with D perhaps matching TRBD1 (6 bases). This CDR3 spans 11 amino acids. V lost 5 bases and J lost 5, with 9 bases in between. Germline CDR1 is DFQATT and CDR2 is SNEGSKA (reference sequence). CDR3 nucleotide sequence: TGCAGTGCTCCCGACAGGACTGAAGCTTTCTTT. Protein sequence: CSAPDRTEAFF.

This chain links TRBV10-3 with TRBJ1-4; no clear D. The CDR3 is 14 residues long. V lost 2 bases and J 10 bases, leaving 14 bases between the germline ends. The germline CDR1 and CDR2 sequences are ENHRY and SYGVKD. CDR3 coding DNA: TGTGCCATCAGTGAGAATCGGGGTGACGGAAAACTGTTTTTT. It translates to CAISENRGDGKLFF.

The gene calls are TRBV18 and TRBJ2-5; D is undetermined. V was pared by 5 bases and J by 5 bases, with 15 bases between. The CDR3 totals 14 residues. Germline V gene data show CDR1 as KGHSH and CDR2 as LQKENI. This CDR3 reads CASSAPPGRETQYF. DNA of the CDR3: TGTGCCAGCTCAGCCCCCCCCGGTCGGGAGACCCAGTACTTC.

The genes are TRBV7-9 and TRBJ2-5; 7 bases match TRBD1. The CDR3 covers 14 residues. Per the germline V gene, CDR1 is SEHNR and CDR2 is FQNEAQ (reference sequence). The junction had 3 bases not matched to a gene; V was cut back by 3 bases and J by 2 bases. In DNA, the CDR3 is TGTGCCAGCAGCTTTTCAGGGGGACAAGAGACCCAGTACTTC. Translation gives CASSFSGGQETQYF.

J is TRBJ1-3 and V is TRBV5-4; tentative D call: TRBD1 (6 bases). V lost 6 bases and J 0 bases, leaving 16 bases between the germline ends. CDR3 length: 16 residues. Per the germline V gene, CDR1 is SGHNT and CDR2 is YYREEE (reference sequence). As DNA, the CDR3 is TGTGCCAGCACCCTAGGGGGGGGGAGCTCTGGAAACACCATATATTTT. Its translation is CASTLGGGSSGNTIYF.

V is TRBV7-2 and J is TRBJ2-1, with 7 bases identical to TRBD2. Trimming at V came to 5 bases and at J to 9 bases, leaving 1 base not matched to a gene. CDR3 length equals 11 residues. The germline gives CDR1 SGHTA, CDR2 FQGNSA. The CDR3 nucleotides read TGTGCCAGCAGCCCTAGCGGTGAGCAGTTCTTC. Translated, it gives CASSPSGEQFF. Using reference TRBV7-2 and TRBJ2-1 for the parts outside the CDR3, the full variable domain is GAGVSQSPSNKVTEKGKDVELRCDPISGHTALYWYRQSLGQGLEFLIYFQGNSAPDKSGLPSDRFSAERTGGSVSTLTIQRTQQEDSAVYLCASSPSGEQFFGPGTRLTVL.

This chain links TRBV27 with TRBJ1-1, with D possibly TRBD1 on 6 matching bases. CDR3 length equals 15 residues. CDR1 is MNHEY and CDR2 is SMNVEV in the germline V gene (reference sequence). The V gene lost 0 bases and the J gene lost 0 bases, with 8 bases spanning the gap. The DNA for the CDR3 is TGTGCCAGCAGTTTATCCGGGGGGCTGAACACTGAAGCTTTCTTT. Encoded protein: CASSLSGGLNTEAFF.

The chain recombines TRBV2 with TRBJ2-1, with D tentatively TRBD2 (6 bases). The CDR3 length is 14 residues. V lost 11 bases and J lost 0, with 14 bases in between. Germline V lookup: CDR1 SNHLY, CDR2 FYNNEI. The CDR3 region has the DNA TGTGCCCAAGTCCTAGCGCACTCCTACAATGAGCAGTTCTTC. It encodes CAQVLAHSYNEQFF.

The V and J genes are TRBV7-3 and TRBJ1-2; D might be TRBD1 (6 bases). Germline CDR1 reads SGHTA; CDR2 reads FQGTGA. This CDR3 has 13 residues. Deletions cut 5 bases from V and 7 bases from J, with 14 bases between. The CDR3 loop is CASSPQGGGGYTF. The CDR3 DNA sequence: TGTGCCAGCAGCCCCCAGGGAGGGGGTGGCTACACCTTC.

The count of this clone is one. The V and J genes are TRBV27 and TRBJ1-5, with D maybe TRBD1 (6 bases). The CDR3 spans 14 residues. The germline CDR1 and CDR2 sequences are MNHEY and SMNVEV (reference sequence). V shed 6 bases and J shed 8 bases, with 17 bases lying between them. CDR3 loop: CASSIQGPREPQHF. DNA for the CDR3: TGTGCCAGCAGCATACAGGGCCCGAGGGAGCCCCAGCATTTT.

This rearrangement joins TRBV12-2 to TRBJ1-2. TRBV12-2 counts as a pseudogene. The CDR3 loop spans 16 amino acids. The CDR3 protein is CASRLGTRRGGCGYTF. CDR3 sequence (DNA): TGTGCAAGTCGCTTAGGAACAAGACGGGGGGGCTGTGGCTACACCTTC.

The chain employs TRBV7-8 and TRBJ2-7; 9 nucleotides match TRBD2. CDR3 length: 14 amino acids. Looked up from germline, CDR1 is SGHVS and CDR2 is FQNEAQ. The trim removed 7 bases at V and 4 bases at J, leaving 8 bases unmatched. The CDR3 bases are TGTGCCAGCAACAGAGCGGGAGGCGGGTACGAGCAGTACTTC. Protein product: CASNRAGGGYEQYF.

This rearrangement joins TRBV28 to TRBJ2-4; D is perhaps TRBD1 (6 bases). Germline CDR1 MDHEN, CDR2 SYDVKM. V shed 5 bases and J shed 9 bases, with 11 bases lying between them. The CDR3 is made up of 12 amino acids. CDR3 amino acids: CASSPDSGIQYF. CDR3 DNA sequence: TGTGCCAGCAGTCCGGACAGCGGCATTCAGTACTTC.